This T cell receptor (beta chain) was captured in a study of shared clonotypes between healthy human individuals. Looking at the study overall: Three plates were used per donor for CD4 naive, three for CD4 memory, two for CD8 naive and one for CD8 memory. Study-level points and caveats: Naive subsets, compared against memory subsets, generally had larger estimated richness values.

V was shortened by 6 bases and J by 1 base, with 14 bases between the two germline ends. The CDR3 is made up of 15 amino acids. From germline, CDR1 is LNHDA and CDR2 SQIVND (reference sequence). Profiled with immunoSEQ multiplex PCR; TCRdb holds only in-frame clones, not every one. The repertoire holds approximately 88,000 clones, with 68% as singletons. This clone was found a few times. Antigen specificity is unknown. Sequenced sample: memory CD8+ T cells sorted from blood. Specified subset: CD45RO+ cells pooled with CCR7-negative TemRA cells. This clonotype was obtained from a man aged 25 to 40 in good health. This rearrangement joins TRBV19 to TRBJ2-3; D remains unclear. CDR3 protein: CASSALAFGTDTQYF. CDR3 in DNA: TGTGCCAGTAGCGCCTTGGCGTTTGGCACAGATACGCAGTATTTT. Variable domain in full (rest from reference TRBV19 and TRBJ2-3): DGGITQSPKYLFRKEGQNVTLSCEQNLNHDAMYWYRQDPGQGLRLIYYSQIVNDFQKGDIAEGYSVSREKKESFPLTVTSAQKNPTAFYLCASSALAFGTDTQYFGPGTRLTVL.